The rows below give T cell receptor beta chains drawn from one sample of a study of T cell clonotyping in hematopoietic cell transplantation. Generated by immunoSEQ multiplex PCR, the TCRdb table keeps only in-frame clones and is missing some. Among fewer than 15,000 clones, about 72% were seen once, and the ten largest hold about 15%. The sample here was peripheral blood mononuclear cells, taken 180 days after allogeneic stem cell transplant. These receptors were collected from a male patient between 60 and 69 years old who had an allogeneic stem cell transplant from an unrelated donor, so the T cells may come from the graft donor. Some clones in this sample may be carry-over from other donors' samples. Both conserved end residues are part of each CDR3. A D gene is named only where the DNA matches it firmly. The size field is filled for only some rows; it gives once, few, many or a size class.

>-|TRBV30|TRBD1|TRBJ1-1
CAWSRTGQQGTEAFF
TGTGCCTGGAGTCGCACGGGACAGCAAGGGACTGAAGCTTTCTTT
>-|TRBV6-4|-|TRBJ1-6
CASSDSLGSPLHF
TGTGCCAGCAGTGACTCTCTAGGCTCACCCCTCCACTTT
>-|TRBV30|-|TRBJ2-2
CAWSVQGAGELFF
TGTGCCTGGAGTGTACAGGGAGCCGGGGAGCTGTTTTTT
>-|TRBV25-1|TRBD1|TRBJ1-5
CASSELTGDQPQHF
TGTGCCAGCAGTGAATTGACAGGGGATCAGCCCCAGCATTTT
>-|TRBV4-1|TRBD2|TRBJ2-5
CASSPRSSGGPWEQYF
TGCGCCAGCAGCCCGCGTTCTAGCGGGGGGCCCTGGGAGCAGTACTTC
>-|TRBV7-8|TRBD1|TRBJ1-5
CASSLEGAWQPQHF
TGTGCCAGCAGCTTAGAGGGGGCCTGGCAGCCCCAGCATTTT
>-|TRBV29-1|-|TRBJ1-2
CSVEAGESYGYTF
TGCAGCGTTGAGGCAGGGGAGTCCTATGGCTACACCTTC
>-|TRBV10-3|-|TRBJ1-1
CAISEWGGTEAFF
TGTGCCATCAGTGAGTGGGGAGGCACTGAAGCTTTCTTT
>-|TRBV30|-|TRBJ1-2
CAWIRLGGIYGYTF
TGTGCCTGGATCCGACTGGGAGGGATCTATGGCTACACCTTC
>-|TRBV6-5|-|TRBJ1-5
CASRISGTGQPQHF
TGTGCCAGCAGGATTTCAGGGACCGGGCAGCCCCAGCATTTT
>-|TRBV25-1|TRBD2|TRBJ2-1
CASRPSSGDYNEQFF
TGTGCCAGTAGGCCTTCTAGCGGGGATTACAATGAGCAGTTCTTC
>once|TRBV5-1|-|TRBJ2-7
CASSLDPPYEQYF
TGCGCCAGCAGCTTGGATCCCCCCTACGAGCAGTACTTC
>-|TRBV30|TRBD1|TRBJ1-2
CAQNRGAGYTF
TGTGCCCAAAACAGGGGGGCTGGCTACACCTTC
>-|TRBV6-5|-|TRBJ2-5
CASSYGRAYQETQYF
TGTGCCAGCAGTTACGGGCGAGCGTACCAAGAGACCCAGTACTTC
>-|TRBV30|-|TRBJ1-1
CAWTNGRQLNTEAFF
TGTGCCTGGACCAACGGGCGACAGCTGAACACTGAAGCTTTCTTT
>-|TRBV5-8|-|TRBJ2-7
CASSLAKRYEQYF
TGTGCCAGCAGCTTGGCTAAGCGCTACGAGCAGTACTTC
>-|TRBV5-1|-|TRBJ2-7
CASSLGAITYEQYF
TGCGCCAGCAGCTTGGGAGCTATCACCTACGAGCAGTACTTC
>-|TRBV5-4|-|TRBJ2-1
CASSYLRNSYNEQFF
TGTGCCAGCAGCTACTTGCGGAACTCCTACAATGAGCAGTTCTTC
>-|TRBV9|TRBD1|TRBJ1-3
CASSASGGRGNTIYF
TGTGCCAGCAGCGCTTCAGGGGGTCGAGGAAACACCATATATTTT
>-|TRBV25-1|-|TRBJ1-1
CASSRRGPNTEAFF
TGTGCCAGCAGCCGCCGGGGGCCCAACACTGAAGCTTTCTTT
>-|TRBV19|-|TRBJ1-4
CASSPNRATNEKLFF
TGTGCCAGTAGCCCCAACAGGGCAACTAATGAAAAACTGTTTTTT
>-|TRBV28|-|TRBJ1-5
CASTGGVTQPQHF
TGTGCCAGCACTGGGGGGGTCACTCAGCCCCAGCATTTT
>-|TRBV28|-|TRBJ1-2
CASNGVNYGYTF
TGTGCCAGCAACGGAGTTAACTATGGCTACACCTTC